The T cell receptor beta chain under discussion was sequenced for a study of shared clonotypes between healthy human individuals. CD4+ cells were split into CD45RA+ naive and CD45RA-negative memory subsets. Per the germline V gene, CDR1 is SGHRS and CDR2 is YFSETQ. V lost 3 bases to trimming and J lost 0 bases, with 12 bases between them. This CDR3 has 15 amino acids. General observations from the study: Among non-shared clonotypes, generation probabilities were lower than among those shared by all four donors.

TCRdb's copy holds only in-frame clones and misses some; the assay was immunoSEQ multiplex PCR. The data show about 2.3 million clones, 85% to 95% seen once. Worth noting for this clone: Its target is unknown. Distinct nucleotide sequences in the sample also encode this CDR3.

Specimen: naive CD4+ T cells from PBMCs. Subset reported: CD45RA+ positively selected. This TCR derives from a man aged 18 to 35 in good health. Some clones in this sample may be carry-over from other donors' samples. The chain has TRBV5-1 and TRBJ2-5, with D tentatively TRBD1 (5 bases). DNA of the CDR3: TGCGCCAGCAGCTCCACAACAGGATACCAAGAGACCCAGTACTTC. Translated, it gives CASSSTTGYQETQYF.